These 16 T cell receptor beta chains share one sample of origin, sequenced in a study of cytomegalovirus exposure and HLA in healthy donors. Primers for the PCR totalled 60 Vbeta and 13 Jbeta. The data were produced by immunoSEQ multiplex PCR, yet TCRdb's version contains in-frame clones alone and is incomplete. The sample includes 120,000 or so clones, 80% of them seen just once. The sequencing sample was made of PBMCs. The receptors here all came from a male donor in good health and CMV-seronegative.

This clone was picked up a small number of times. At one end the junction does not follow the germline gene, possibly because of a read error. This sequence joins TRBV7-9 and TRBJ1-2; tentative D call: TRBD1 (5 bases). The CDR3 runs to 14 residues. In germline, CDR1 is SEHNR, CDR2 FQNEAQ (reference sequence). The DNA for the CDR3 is TGTTCCAGCAGACCAGGGTTCGGTAACTATGGCTACACCTTC. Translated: CSSRPGFGNYGYTF.

The CDR3 reads CASSHILPGDEKLFF. For the CDR3, the DNA is TGCGCCAGCAGCCATATACTACCGGGGGATGAAAAACTGTTTTTT. This sequence joins TRBV4-3 and TRBJ1-4, with D perhaps TRBD1 (5 bases). The CDR3 runs to 15 residues. Germline V gene data show CDR1 as LGHNA and CDR2 as YSLEER. V was pared by 3 bases and J by 6 bases, with 14 bases between.

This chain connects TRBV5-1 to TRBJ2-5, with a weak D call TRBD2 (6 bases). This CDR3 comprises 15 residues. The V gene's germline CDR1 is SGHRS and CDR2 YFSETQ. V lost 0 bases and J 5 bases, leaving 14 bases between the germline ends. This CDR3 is CASSLGGARDETQYF. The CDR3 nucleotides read TGCGCCAGCAGCTTGGGCGGGGCACGGGACGAGACCCAGTACTTC.

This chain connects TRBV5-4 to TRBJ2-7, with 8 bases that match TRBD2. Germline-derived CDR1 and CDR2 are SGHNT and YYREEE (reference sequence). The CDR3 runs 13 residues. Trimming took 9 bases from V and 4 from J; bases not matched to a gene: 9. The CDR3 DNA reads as TGTGCCACCAGTGGGCGGGAGGAATACGAGCAGTACTTC. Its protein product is CATSGREEYEQYF.

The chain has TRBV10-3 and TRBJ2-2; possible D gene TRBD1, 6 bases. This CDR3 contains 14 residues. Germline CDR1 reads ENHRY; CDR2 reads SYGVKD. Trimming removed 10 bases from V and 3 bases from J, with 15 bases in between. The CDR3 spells CATTQHRDTGELFF. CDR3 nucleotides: TGTGCCACCACCCAACACAGGGACACCGGGGAGCTGTTTTTT.

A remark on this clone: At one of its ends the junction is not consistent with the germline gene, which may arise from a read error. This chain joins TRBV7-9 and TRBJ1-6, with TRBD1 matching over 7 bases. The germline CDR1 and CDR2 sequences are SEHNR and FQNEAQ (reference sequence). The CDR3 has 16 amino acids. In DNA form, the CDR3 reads TGTTCCAGCAGCCGGGACAGCCGGGGCTATAATTCACCCCTCCACTTT. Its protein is CSSSRDSRGYNSPLHF.

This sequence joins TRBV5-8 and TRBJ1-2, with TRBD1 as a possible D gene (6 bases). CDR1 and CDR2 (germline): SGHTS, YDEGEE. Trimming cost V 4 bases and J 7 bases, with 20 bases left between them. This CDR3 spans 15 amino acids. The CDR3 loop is CASSPRKTGMGGYTF. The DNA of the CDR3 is TGTGCCAGCAGCCCCCGAAAAACAGGGATGGGTGGCTACACCTTC.

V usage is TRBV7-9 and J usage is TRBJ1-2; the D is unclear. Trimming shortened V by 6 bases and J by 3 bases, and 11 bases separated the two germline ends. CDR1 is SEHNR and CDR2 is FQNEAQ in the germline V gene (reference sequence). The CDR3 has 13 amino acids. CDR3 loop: CASSGEFDYGYTF. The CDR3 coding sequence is TGTGCCAGCAGTGGAGAGTTCGACTATGGCTACACCTTC.

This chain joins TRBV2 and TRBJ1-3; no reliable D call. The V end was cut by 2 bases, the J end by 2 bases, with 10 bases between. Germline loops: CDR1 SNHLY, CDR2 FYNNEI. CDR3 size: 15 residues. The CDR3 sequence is CASSERGTTGNTIYF. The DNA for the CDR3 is TGTGCCAGCAGTGAACGGGGAACGACTGGAAACACCATATATTTT.

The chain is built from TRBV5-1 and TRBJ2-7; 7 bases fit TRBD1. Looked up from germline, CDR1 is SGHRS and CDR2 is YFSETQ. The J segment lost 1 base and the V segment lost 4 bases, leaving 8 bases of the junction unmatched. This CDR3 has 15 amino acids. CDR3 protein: CASSHGTAASYEQYF. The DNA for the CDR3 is TGCGCCAGCAGCCACGGGACAGCAGCATCCTACGAGCAGTACTTC.

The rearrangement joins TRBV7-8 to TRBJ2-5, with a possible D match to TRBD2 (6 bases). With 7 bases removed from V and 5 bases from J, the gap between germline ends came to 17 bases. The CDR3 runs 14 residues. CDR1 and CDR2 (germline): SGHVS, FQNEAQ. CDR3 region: CASTTAEGRETQYF. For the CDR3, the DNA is TGTGCCAGCACCACAGCGGAGGGTAGGGAGACCCAGTACTTC.

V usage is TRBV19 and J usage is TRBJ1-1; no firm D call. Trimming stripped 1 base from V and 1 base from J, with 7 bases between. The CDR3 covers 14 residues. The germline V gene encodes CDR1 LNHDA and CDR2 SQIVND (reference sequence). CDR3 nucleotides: TGTGCCAGTAGTATAGTCGCAGGGAACACTGAAGCTTTCTTT. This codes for CASSIVAGNTEAFF.

DNA for the CDR3: TGTGCCAGCAGTGTAGGAGGGGGCAGTTATGGCTACACCTTC. Its protein is CASSVGGGSYGYTF. V is TRBV2 and J is TRBJ1-2; 7 nucleotides match TRBD1. V lost 4 bases to trimming and J lost 5 bases; unmatched junction nucleotides: 7. Germline CDR1 reads SNHLY; CDR2 reads FYNNEI. The length of the CDR3 is 14 residues.

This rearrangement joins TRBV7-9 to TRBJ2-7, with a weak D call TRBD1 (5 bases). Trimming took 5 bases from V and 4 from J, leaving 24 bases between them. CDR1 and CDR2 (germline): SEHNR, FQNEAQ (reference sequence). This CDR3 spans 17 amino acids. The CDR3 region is CASSRHHTTGTSYEQYF. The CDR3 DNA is TGTGCCAGCAGCCGGCATCATACAACAGGCACCTCATACGAGCAGTACTTC.

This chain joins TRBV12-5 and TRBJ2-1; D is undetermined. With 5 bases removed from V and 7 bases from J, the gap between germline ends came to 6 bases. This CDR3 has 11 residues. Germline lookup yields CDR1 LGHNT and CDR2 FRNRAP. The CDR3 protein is CASGVANEQFF. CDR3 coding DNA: TGTGCTAGTGGTGTGGCAAATGAGCAGTTCTTC.

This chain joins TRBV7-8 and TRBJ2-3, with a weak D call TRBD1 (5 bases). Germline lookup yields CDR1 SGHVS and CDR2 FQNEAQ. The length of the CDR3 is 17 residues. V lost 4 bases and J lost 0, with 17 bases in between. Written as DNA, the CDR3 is TGTGCCAGCAGCTACCCGACAGAGAGAATCAGCACAGATACGCAGTATTTT. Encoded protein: CASSYPTERISTDTQYF.